This entry lists 2 T cell receptor beta chains sequenced from one sample in a study of CD8 T cells in ankylosing spondylitis. From the 5' RACE reads, TCRdb called clonotypes with MiXCR, one entry per CDR3 protein. Here the sample spans approximately 220,000 distinct CDR3 sequences, roughly 25% being singletons. The sample consisted of blood, either unsorted or a sorted T cell fraction (not recorded which). The receptors were sampled from a male donor with ankylosing spondylitis or in good health (not recorded which).

The rearrangement links TRBV7-3 to TRBJ2-1; maybe TRBD1 (6 bases). The CDR3 runs 13 residues. Germline CDR1 SGHTA, CDR2 FQGTGA. V was clipped by 5 bases and J by 5 bases, with 10 bases between them. The CDR3 region has the DNA TGTGCCAGCAGCCCCGGACAGCACAATGAGCAGTTCTTC. It is translated as CASSPGQHNEQFF. The full variable domain, rest sourced from reference TRBV7-3 and TRBJ2-1, is GAGVSQTPSNKVTEKGKYVELRCDPISGHTALYWYRQSLGQGPEFLIYFQGTGAADDSGLPNDRFFAVRPEGSVSTLKIQRTERGDSAVYLCASSPGQHNEQFFGPGTRLTVL.

CDR3 DNA sequence: TGCAGTGCTACTGGGGGACCCTCCTACGAGCAGTACTTC. It is translated as CSATGGPSYEQYF. The chain employs TRBV20-1 and TRBJ2-7; D is possibly TRBD1 or TRBD2 (5 bases each). The V gene's germline CDR1 is DFQATT and CDR2 SNEGSKA (reference sequence). The CDR3 is 13 residues long. Between the trimmed V and J ends, which lost 4 bases and 0 bases, there was a span of 10 bases.